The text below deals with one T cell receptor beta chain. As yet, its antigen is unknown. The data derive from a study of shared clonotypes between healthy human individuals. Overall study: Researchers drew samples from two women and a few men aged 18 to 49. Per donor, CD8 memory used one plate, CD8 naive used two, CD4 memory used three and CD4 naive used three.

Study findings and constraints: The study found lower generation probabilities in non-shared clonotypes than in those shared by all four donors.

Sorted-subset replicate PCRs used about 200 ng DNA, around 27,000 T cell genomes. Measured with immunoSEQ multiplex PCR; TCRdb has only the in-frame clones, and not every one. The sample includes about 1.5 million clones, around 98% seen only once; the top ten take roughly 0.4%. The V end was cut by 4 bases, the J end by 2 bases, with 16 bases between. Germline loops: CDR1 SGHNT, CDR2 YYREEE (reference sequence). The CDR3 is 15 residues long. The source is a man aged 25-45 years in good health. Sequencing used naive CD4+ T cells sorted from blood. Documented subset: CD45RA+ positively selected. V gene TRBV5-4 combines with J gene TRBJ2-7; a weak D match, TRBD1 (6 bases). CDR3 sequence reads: CASSGGREKTYEQYF. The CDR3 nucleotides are TGTGCCAGCAGCGGGGGCAGGGAAAAGACCTACGAGCAGTACTTC.